This T cell receptor beta chain was observed in a study of blood T cells in healthy people across ages. Whole-study findings and limits: Per million T cells, TCR beta diversity dropped about linearly as age rose.

Of note for this clonotype: The antigen remains undetermined.

Trimming left V 7 bases short and J 2 bases short, with 14 bases between. The germline V gene has CDR1 SNHLY and CDR2 FYNNEI. This CDR3 region has 14 residues. Sample-barcoded 5' priming and a J-beta primer mix drove a second PCR of 7 to 11 cycles. Through a template-switch adaptor with 12 random nucleotides, each cDNA molecule received a tag. One entry per CDR3 protein results from TCRdb running MiXCR on the 5' RACE reads. Of roughly 1,000,000 distinct CDR3 sequences in the sample, 20% to 25% were seen once. A further study also used this sample, focusing on T cells of mothers and their children. From that study: Thymic selection molds TCR recombination output in much the same way for related pairs as for unrelated pairs.

The gene calls are TRBV2 and TRBJ2-5; the D call may be TRBD1 or TRBD2 (6 bases each). This clonotype was obtained from a girl aged 2-15 years in good health. Sequencing used blood. The CDR3 DNA sequence: TGTGCCAGCAACGGAGGGCAGGGGCAAGAGACCCAGTACTTC. It codes for CASNGGQGQETQYF.